Detailed here is one T cell receptor (beta chain). The target antigen is unknown. Measured with immunoSEQ multiplex PCR; TCRdb has only the in-frame clones, and not every one. The table lists around 37,000 clones, just under 75% of them singletons. Under the ViraFEST assay, PBMC were stimulated with viral peptide pools so that antigen-specific CD4+ T cells expanded. Sequencing was performed afterwards. It was after more than 8 days of culture that CD4+ T cells were isolated. By PCR, the person was confirmed to have had SARS-CoV-2 infection between March and December 2020. This sample is drawn from a study of vaccination effects on CD4 cells after COVID-19. For the study at large: There were two convalescent patients who gave samples 16 days and one week before vaccination.

The source is a human donor who had a prior SARS-CoV-2 infection. The source material was CD4+ T cells from PBMCs cultured with a peptide pool, sampled before COVID-19 vaccination.

This CDR3 is CASSLDLGLGNTEAFF. The CDR3 nucleotides are TGTGCCAGCAGCTTAGATTTGGGGTTGGGGAACACTGAAGCTTTCTTT. The rearrangement joins TRBV11-2 to TRBJ1-1; D not certain. Germline assignment: CDR1 SGHAT and CDR2 FQNNGV. The ends were cut back, 0 bases at V and 1 base at J, with 12 bases in the middle. CDR3 length: 16 residues.